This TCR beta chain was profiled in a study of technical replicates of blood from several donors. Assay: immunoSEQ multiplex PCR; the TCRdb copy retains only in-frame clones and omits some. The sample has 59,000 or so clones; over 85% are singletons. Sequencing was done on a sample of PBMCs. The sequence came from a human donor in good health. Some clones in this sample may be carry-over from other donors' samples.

The CDR3 sequence: CASRQQGLNSEAFF. CDR3 nucleotide sequence: TGCGCCAGCAGGCAACAGGGTCTAAACTCTGAAGCTTTCTTT. The V call is TRBV4-3, the J call TRBJ1-1, with D possibly TRBD1 on 6 matching bases. The V end lost 6 bases, the J end lost 6 bases, and 17 bases lay between the germline ends. Germline V CDR1 and CDR2: LGHNA, YSLEER. The CDR3 is made up of 14 amino acids.